This T cell receptor (beta chain) was profiled in a study of blood T cell repertoires in COVID-19. Study-level information: The United States, Italy and Spain were the sources of the acute and convalescent COVID-19 samples.

In the study's own analysis: Counts of nucleated cells, estimated from reference gene primer amplification, were obtained. Method: immunoSEQ multiplex PCR; TCRdb's copy keeps in-frame clones and lacks some. The V and J calls and the clone size are those of that table, but D and trimming were determined from the DNA. The sample has about 170,000 clones, about nine tenths seen once. The trim removed 5 bases at V and 3 bases at J, leaving 9 bases unmatched. Germline-derived CDR1 and CDR2 are MNHEY and SMNVEV (reference sequence). The CDR3 length is 15 residues. This TCR was recovered from a woman aged 55-70 years with COVID-19, enrolled during active disease. The V call is TRBV27, the J call TRBJ2-7; 8 bases are shared with TRBD1. Material for sequencing was peripheral blood. The CDR3 DNA reads TGTGCCAGCAGTATGCCGGACAGGGTAGGCTACGAGCAGTACTTC. Protein product: CASSMPDRVGYEQYF.